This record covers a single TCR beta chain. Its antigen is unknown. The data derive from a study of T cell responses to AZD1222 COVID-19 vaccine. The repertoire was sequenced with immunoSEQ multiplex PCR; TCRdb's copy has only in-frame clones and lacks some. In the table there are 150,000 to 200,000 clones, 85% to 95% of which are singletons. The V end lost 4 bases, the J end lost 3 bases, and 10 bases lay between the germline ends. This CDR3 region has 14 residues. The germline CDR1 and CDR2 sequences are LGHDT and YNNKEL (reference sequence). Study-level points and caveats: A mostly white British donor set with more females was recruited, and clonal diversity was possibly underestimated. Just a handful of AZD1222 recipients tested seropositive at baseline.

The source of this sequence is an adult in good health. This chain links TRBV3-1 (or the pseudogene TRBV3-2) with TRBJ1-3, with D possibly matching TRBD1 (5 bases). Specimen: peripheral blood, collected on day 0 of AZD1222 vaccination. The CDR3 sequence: CASSRIRGGNTIYF. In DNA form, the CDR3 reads TGTGCCAGCAGCCGGATAAGGGGTGGAAACACCATATATTTT.